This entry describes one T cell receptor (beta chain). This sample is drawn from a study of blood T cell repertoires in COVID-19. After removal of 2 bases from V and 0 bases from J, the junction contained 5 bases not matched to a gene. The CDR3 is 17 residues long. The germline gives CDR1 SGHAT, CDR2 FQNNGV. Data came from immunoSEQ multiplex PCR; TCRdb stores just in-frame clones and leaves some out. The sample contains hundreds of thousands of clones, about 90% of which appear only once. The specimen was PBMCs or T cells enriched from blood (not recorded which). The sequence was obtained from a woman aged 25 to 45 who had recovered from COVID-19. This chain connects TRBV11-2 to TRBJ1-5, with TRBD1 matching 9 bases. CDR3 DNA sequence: TGTGCCAGCAGCTTATCGGGACAGGGCTATAGCAATCAGCCCCAGCATTTT. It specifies CASSLSGQGYSNQPQHF.